This TCR beta chain was found in a study of shared clonotypes between healthy human individuals. Every subset had its genomic DNA shared out evenly among several immunoSEQ plates. TCRdb keeps only in-frame clones here, not all; method: immunoSEQ multiplex PCR. Here the sample spans 2 million to 2.5 million clones, 85% to 95% being singletons. The V and J ends lost 2 bases and 6 bases, in that order; junction bases with no gene match: 13. This CDR3 has 17 residues. Germline CDR1 is SGHRS and CDR2 is YFSETQ. The material sequenced was naive CD4+ T cells from PBMCs. The sample's subset: CD45RA+ positively selected. The V gene is TRBV5-1, the J gene TRBJ2-1; TRBD1 matches 8 bases. The sequence came from a man younger than 35 in good health. Some clones in this sample may be carry-over from other donors' samples. The CDR3 loop is CASSLPRTGLSGNEQFF. The CDR3 DNA reads TGCGCCAGCAGCTTACCCAGGACAGGGTTATCTGGCAATGAGCAGTTCTTC.